What follows are 15 T cell receptor beta chains derived from one specimen sequenced in a study of cytomegalovirus exposure and HLA in healthy donors. PCR amplification relied on 60 Vbeta primers (plus 13 Jbeta primers). Repertoires were generated with immunoSEQ multiplex PCR, while TCRdb's copy carries only in-frame clones and drops some. The sample includes some 130,000 clones, 63% of them seen just once. The specimen sequenced was PBMCs. These receptors were obtained from a man in his forties in good health and CMV-seropositive.

The chain links TRBV28 to TRBJ1-2; 9 nucleotides align to TRBD1. Germline-derived CDR1 and CDR2 are MDHEN and SYDVKM. The CDR3 has 15 amino acids. The ends lost 3 bases at V and 7 bases at J; junction bases unmatched: 9. This CDR3 is CASSFLATGGVGYTF. DNA for the CDR3: TGTGCCAGCAGTTTTCTGGCGACAGGGGGAGTTGGCTACACCTTC.

The chain is built from TRBV19 and TRBJ2-5, with TRBD1 matching 11 bases. The CDR3 is 15 residues long. The germline V gene encodes CDR1 LNHDA and CDR2 SQIVND (reference sequence). The ends lost 6 bases at V and 4 bases at J; junction bases unmatched: 7. CDR3 loop: CASRTGTGGRETQYF. The CDR3 DNA reads TGTGCCAGTAGGACTGGGACAGGGGGTAGAGAGACCCAGTACTTC.

CDR3 sequence: CASSQFTGTGGTEAFF. CDR3 in DNA: TGTGCCAGCAGCCAGTTTACCGGGACAGGGGGCACTGAAGCTTTCTTT. The chain links TRBV14 to TRBJ1-1, with 11 positions matching TRBD1. This CDR3 is 16 amino acids long. Germline CDR1 reads SGHDN; CDR2 reads FVKESK. V was pared by 3 bases and J by 4 bases, with 7 bases of the junction left unmatched. Full variable domain (rest looked up from reference TRBV14 and TRBJ1-1): EAGVTQFPSHSVIEKGQTVTLRCDPISGHDNLYWYRRVMGKEIKFLLHFVKESKQDESGMPNNRFLAERTGGTYSTLKVQPAELEDSGVYFCASSQFTGTGGTEAFFGQGTRLTVV.

In this sample, this clone turned up a few times. The chain employs TRBV9 and TRBJ1-1; 7 bases fit TRBD1. Trimming at V came to 3 bases and at J to 1 base, leaving 15 bases not matched to a gene. The CDR3 has 18 residues. Looked up from germline, CDR1 is SGDLS and CDR2 is YYNGEE. In DNA form, the CDR3 reads TGTGCCAGCAGCGCCCGGGACAGCAAAAAAGACGAGAACACTGAAGCTTTCTTT. As protein: CASSARDSKKDENTEAFF.

The chain couples TRBV4-1 to TRBJ2-5; the match to TRBD2 covers 9 bases. After removal of 1 base from V and 4 bases from J, the junction contained 7 bases not matched to a gene. The CDR3 spans 16 residues. Germline CDR1 MGHRA, CDR2 YSYEKL. CDR3 sequence reads: CASSQGPSGVGETQYF. The CDR3 DNA follows: TGCGCCAGCAGCCAAGGCCCTAGCGGGGTTGGAGAGACCCAGTACTTC.

The CDR3 coding sequence is TGCGCCAGCAGCCTCGGGACTCTCGTCGACTCCTACGAGCAGTACTTC. Residues: CASSLGTLVDSYEQYF. The genes are TRBV5-1 and TRBJ2-5; maybe TRBD2 (6 bases). The DNA end lines up better with TRBJ2-7; the J call may be wrong. The CDR3 spans 16 residues. Germline lookup yields CDR1 SGHRS and CDR2 YFSETQ.

The gene calls are TRBV4-1 and TRBJ2-5, with a possible D match to TRBD2 (6 bases). CDR3 length: 20 amino acids. Trimming took off 3 bases at V and 2 bases at J, with 28 bases between the two ends. CDR1 and CDR2 (germline): MGHRA, YSYEKL. The DNA for the CDR3 is TGCGCCAGCAGCCACCGGGGGTCGTGGGGAGACCCCTATTCTCAAGAGACCCAGTACTTC. Amino acid sequence: CASSHRGSWGDPYSQETQYF.

This chain links TRBV6-6 with TRBJ2-6; D remains ambiguous. Trimming stripped 3 bases from V and 0 bases from J, with 6 bases between. This CDR3 comprises 15 residues. CDR1 is MNHNY, CDR2 SVGAGI, per germline (reference sequence). The CDR3 sequence is CASSYGHSGANVLTF. DNA for the CDR3: TGTGCCAGCAGTTATGGCCACTCTGGGGCCAACGTCCTGACTTTC.

The chain employs TRBV5-1 and TRBJ2-3, with 9 bases that match TRBD2. The CDR3 runs to 16 residues. V lost 0 bases, J lost 2 bases, and 4 bases stayed unmatched. The germline V gene has CDR1 SGHRS and CDR2 YFSETQ. The CDR3 coding sequence is TGCGCCAGCAGCTTGGAAGCGGGGGGTGCCACAGATACGCAGTATTTT. This translates into CASSLEAGGATDTQYF. Based on the CDR3 plus reference TRBV5-1 and TRBJ2-3, the full variable domain is KAGVTQTPRYLIKTRGQQVTLSCSPISGHRSVSWYQQTPGQGLQFLFEYFSETQRNKGNFPGRFSGRQFSNSRSEMNVSTLELGDSALYLCASSLEAGGATDTQYFGPGTRLTVL.

CDR3 DNA sequence: TGTGCCAGCAGCGGGGGACAGTTATACAATGAGCAGTTCTTC. Amino acid sequence: CASSGGQLYNEQFF. This chain uses TRBV28 with TRBJ2-1; possibly TRBD1 for D (7 bases). This CDR3 spans 14 amino acids. Germline V gene data show CDR1 as MDHEN and CDR2 as SYDVKM. Between the trimmed V and J ends, which lost 6 bases and 4 bases, there was a span of 13 bases.

The rearrangement uses TRBV27 and TRBJ1-5; TRBD1 matches 7 bases. With V trimmed by 6 bases and J by 5 bases, 10 bases remained unmatched. CDR1 and CDR2 (germline): MNHEY, SMNVEV (reference sequence). This CDR3 is 15 amino acids long. The CDR3: CASSSQGGLDQPQHF. The CDR3 nucleotides read TGTGCCAGCAGCTCGCAGGGGGGACTGGATCAGCCCCAGCATTTT.

V gene TRBV9 combines with J gene TRBJ1-1; D gene unclear. Germline CDR1 SGDLS, CDR2 YYNGEE. The CDR3 sequence is 13 residues long. The V gene lost 1 base and the J gene lost 4 bases, with 8 bases spanning the gap. The CDR3: CASSVRAGTEAFF. The CDR3 nucleotides read TGTGCCAGCAGCGTAAGGGCGGGCACTGAAGCTTTCTTT.

The V call is TRBV14, the J call TRBJ2-2; 7 bases agree with TRBD2. The ends lost 4 bases at V and 3 bases at J; junction bases unmatched: 5. Germline V gene lookup returns CDR1 SGHDN and CDR2 FVKESK. The CDR3 totals 15 residues. The chain's CDR3 is CASSRRAGYTGELFF. The CDR3, as DNA: TGTGCCAGCAGCCGCCGAGCGGGGTACACCGGGGAGCTGTTTTTT.

The chain is built from TRBV2 and TRBJ2-5; a weak D match, TRBD2 (5 bases). Trimming pared 6 bases from V and 3 bases from J, leaving 8 bases between. CDR1 is SNHLY, CDR2 FYNNEI, per germline. CDR3 length: 12 amino acids. CDR3 loop: CASRDFKETQYF. The DNA of the CDR3 is TGTGCCAGCAGGGACTTTAAAGAGACCCAGTACTTC. Looking up the rest from reference TRBV2 and TRBJ2-5 gives the full variable domain: EPEVTQTPSHQVTQMGQEVILRCVPISNHLYFYWYRQILGQKVEFLVSFYNNEISEKSEIFDDQFSVERPDGSNFTLKIRSTKLEDSAMYFCASRDFKETQYFGPGTRLLVL.

This clone was detected only a few times. V and J are TRBV10-1 and TRBJ2-3; 9 bases match TRBD1. The length of the CDR3 is 15 residues. Looked up from germline, CDR1 is WNHNN and CDR2 is SYGVQD (reference sequence). V lost 5 bases to trimming and J lost 4 bases; unmatched junction nucleotides: 7. The CDR3 DNA sequence: TGCGCCAGCAGTCTAAGGACAGGGGAGGCAGATACGCAGTATTTT. Encoded protein: CASSLRTGEADTQYF.